The 15 T cell receptor beta chains below all came from one sample that was sequenced in a study of CD8 T cells in Susac syndrome (dated by TCRdb to between 2019 and 2020). The library was built by means of the immunoSEQ multiplex PCR assay. RNA was extracted using the RNeasy kit, and about 0.45 to 1 microgram was reverse transcribed with random hexamers. In TCRdb, the public reads were trimmed at Q25 with fastp and aligned with MiXCR, with productive beta chains retained. Every distinct CDR3 protein forms one entry, paired with its most common genes and DNA. The sample table records some 110,000 distinct CDR3 sequences; 85% to 95% of these occur just once. The top ten clones comprise 0.25% to 0.3% of the sample. The source material was CD8+ T cells from PBMCs. All receptors derive from a human donor with Susac syndrome.

The count of this clonotype is one. This chain links TRBV29-1 with TRBJ2-1, with a possible D match to TRBD2 (5 bases). Trimming removed 3 bases at V and 7 bases at J, with 10 bases between. Per the germline V gene, CDR1 is SQVTM and CDR2 is ANQGSEA. The CDR3 runs to 12 residues. The CDR3 protein is CSVDSGENEQFF. The DNA of the CDR3 is TGCAGCGTTGACTCCGGGGAGAATGAGCAGTTCTTC.

Written as DNA, the CDR3 is TGTGCCAGCACCGAGCCGCCAGCCACGCAGTATTTT. This translates into CASTEPPATQYF. The genes are TRBV7-2 and TRBJ2-3; D not resolved. V lost 7 bases, J lost 9 bases, and 14 bases lay in between. Germline CDR1 reads SGHTA; CDR2 reads FQGNSA. This CDR3 has 12 residues.

V usage is TRBV19 and J usage is TRBJ1-1; no clear D gene. Per germline, CDR1 LNHDA and CDR2 SQIVND (reference sequence). This CDR3 is 12 amino acids long. The V end was cut by 3 bases, the J end by 10 bases, with 12 bases between. The chain's CDR3 is CASSILGSGAFF. CDR3 nucleotides: TGTGCCAGTAGTATCTTGGGGAGTGGAGCTTTCTTT.

The chain uses TRBV5-1 and TRBJ2-1; the match to TRBD2 covers 8 bases. CDR3 length: 15 residues. J gave up 8 bases and V 4 bases, and 11 bases lay outside the gene matches. In germline, CDR1 is SGHRS, CDR2 YFSETQ. CDR3 loop: CASSRSGGGYDEQFF. DNA of the CDR3: TGCGCCAGCAGCCGCTCGGGCGGGGGGTACGATGAGCAGTTCTTC.

V gene TRBV29-1 combines with J gene TRBJ1-1, with no clear D. The CDR3 covers 13 residues. Germline V gene sequence: CDR1 SQVTM, CDR2 ANQGSEA. V gave up 0 bases and J gave up 0 bases, with 5 bases separating them. CDR3 amino acids: CSVEDGLNTEAFF. Here the CDR3 DNA reads TGCAGCGTTGAAGATGGACTGAACACTGAAGCTTTCTTT.

V usage is TRBV6-1 and J usage is TRBJ2-7, with D tentatively TRBD1 (5 bases). CDR1 is MNHNS and CDR2 is SASEGT in the germline V gene. V shed 1 base and J shed 3 bases, with 13 bases lying between them. The CDR3 is 15 residues long. In nucleotides, the CDR3 is TGTGCCAGCAGTGAAGGGACACGGACCCTCTACGAGCAGTACTTC. This translates into CASSEGTRTLYEQYF.

V usage is TRBV25-1 and J usage is TRBJ1-1, with no clear D. The CDR3 sequence is 13 residues long. The germline gives CDR1 MGHDK, CDR2 SYGVNS. V was shortened by 1 base and J by 8 bases, with 11 bases between the two germline ends. The CDR3 sequence is CASSELRAVEAFF. In DNA, the CDR3 is TGTGCCAGCAGTGAATTGCGGGCCGTGGAAGCTTTCTTT.

Details on this clonotype: The junction and the germline gene differ at one end; a read error may be behind it. V and J are TRBV5-1 and TRBJ2-5; D gene unclear. The germline V gene encodes CDR1 SGHRS and CDR2 YFSETQ. The CDR3 runs 12 residues. CDR3 coding DNA: TGTGCCAGCAGCTTAGACCAAGAGACCCAGTACTTC. As protein: CASSLDQETQYF.

CDR3 in amino acids: CASSQGLSETQYF. The CDR3 DNA reads as TGTGCCAGCAGCCAGGGGTTATCCGAGACCCAGTACTTC. V is TRBV4-2 and J is TRBJ2-5; D ambiguous. The V gene lost 3 bases and the J gene lost 5 bases, with 10 bases spanning the gap. The CDR3 has 13 residues. Germline V lookup: CDR1 LGHNA, CDR2 YNFKEQ.

In its sample, this clonotype was seen a few times. V gene TRBV2 combines with J gene TRBJ1-1; no definite D call. Trimming shortened V by 6 bases and J by 1 base, and 3 bases separated the two germline ends. The CDR3 sequence is 11 residues long. Germline V lookup: CDR1 SNHLY, CDR2 FYNNEI. CDR3 region: CASRGNTEAFF. The DNA of the CDR3 is TGTGCCAGCAGGGGGAACACTGAAGCTTTCTTT.

The chain couples TRBV13 to TRBJ1-2; D possibly corresponds to TRBD1 (5 bases). The CDR3 contains 15 residues. Germline CDR1 is PRHDT and CDR2 is FYEKMQ (reference sequence). Deletions cut 1 base from V and 6 bases from J, with 15 bases between. This CDR3 reads CASSLVGTGADGYTF. The CDR3, as DNA: TGTGCCAGCAGCTTAGTCGGCACAGGAGCGGATGGCTACACCTTC.

CDR3 region: CAAMTGPGEQYF. CDR3 nucleotides: TGTGCCGCAATGACGGGGCCCGGGGAGCAGTACTTC. V gene TRBV30 combines with J gene TRBJ2-7; D may match TRBD1 or TRBD2 (5 bases each). CDR1 is GTSNPN and CDR2 is SVGIG in the germline V gene (reference sequence). The CDR3 is 12 residues long. V was shortened by 8 bases and J by 7 bases, with 18 bases between the two germline ends.

The chain combines TRBV5-1 with TRBJ1-2, with D tentatively TRBD1 (5 bases). V was pared by 4 bases and J by 6 bases, with 19 bases between. Germline lookup yields CDR1 SGHRS and CDR2 YFSETQ. The CDR3 contains 15 residues. CDR3 sequence reads: CASSLQWDVSDGYTF. The CDR3 DNA is TGCGCCAGCAGCCTACAGTGGGACGTCAGCGATGGCTACACCTTC.

This chain connects TRBV9 to TRBJ1-5; no clear D. This CDR3 has 15 amino acids. V gave up 4 bases and J gave up 0 bases, with 11 bases separating them. Germline V gene lookup returns CDR1 SGDLS and CDR2 YYNGEE. The CDR3 protein is CASSPGRDSNQPQHF. As DNA, the CDR3 is TGTGCCAGCAGCCCGGGGAGGGATAGCAATCAGCCCCAGCATTTT.

The chain is built from TRBV6-5 and TRBJ2-7, with 10 bases aligning to TRBD1. With V trimmed by 3 bases and J by 1 base, 3 bases remained unmatched. Germline V gene sequence: CDR1 MNHEY, CDR2 SVGAGI. The CDR3 is 15 residues long. CDR3 amino acids: CASSYGTGVSYEQYF. The DNA for the CDR3 is TGTGCCAGCAGTTATGGGACAGGGGTGTCCTACGAGCAGTACTTC.